This T cell receptor (beta chain) came from a study of regulatory T cells in long-lasting Graves disease. To make TCR beta libraries, researchers used iRepertoire HTBI primers and Arm-PCR of CDR3 regions. MiXCR was run by TCRdb on the multiplex PCR reads, yielding one entry per CDR3 protein. The table lists 700,000 or so distinct CDR3 sequences, around 30% of them singletons, with under 50% in the top ten. CDR1 is DFQATT, CDR2 SNEGSKA, per germline (reference sequence). V lost 0 bases and J lost 11, with 7 bases in between. The CDR3 consists of 10 residues. Specified time point: persistent/refractory GD, antithyroid drugs over 5 years with positive TRAb. Generation of the TCR library employed RNA extracted from PBMCs.

This receptor was identified in a female donor with Graves disease. The chain couples TRBV20-1 to TRBJ1-2; D is possibly TRBD1 (5 bases). This specimen was peripheral blood mononuclear cells (PBMCs), taken when the disease was refractory, from a patient treated with antithyroid drugs. The CDR3 bases are TGCAGTGCTAGAGAGGGGGGTTACACCTTC. Its protein product is CSAREGGYTF.